Given below is one T cell receptor (beta chain) in context. The antigen remains undetermined. TRB amplification used approximately 250 ng of peripheral blood genomic DNA. The data are from a study of T cell clusters in autoimmune cytopenias. General observations from the study: Functional roles of the in silico T cell clusters still await experimental validation. A dominant lymphoma-associated repertoire apparently masked the cluster-lack signature in secondary cytopenia versus chronic lymphocytic leukemia. Healthy donors had approximately 3.3-fold more exclusive TRB clusters than active autoimmune hepatitis patients. TRB repertoire shifts in secondary cytopenia and chronic lymphocytic leukemia mostly reflected lymphoma, not autoimmunity.

In germline, CDR1 is PRHDT, CDR2 FYEKMQ (reference sequence). CDR3 length: 13 residues. TRB rearrangements were amplified by touch-down multiplex PCR with mixed TRB-A/B primers. TCRdb re-called the multiplex PCR reads and gives one entry per CDR3 protein, without DNA. Recorded here are about 4,900 distinct CDR3 sequences; the top ten clones represent 18%. This TCR came from a human donor with an autoimmune cytopenia or autoimmune hepatitis (not recorded which). The sample taken for sequencing was peripheral blood. The V gene is TRBV13, the J gene TRBJ1-2. CDR3 loop: CASSLRSAYGYTF.